Listed below are T cell receptor beta chains from one sample, sequenced in a study of identical twins. MiXCR was run by TCRdb on the 5' RACE reads, yielding one entry per CDR3 protein. The data hold roughly 720,000 distinct CDR3 sequences, with about 20% observed a single time. The same data also went into a second study, on T cells expressing NK-cell markers.

Sequenced input: PBMCs. These TCRs come from a woman under 30 in good health. Both conserved end residues are part of each CDR3. The D gene is left open where the match is weak. The listing skips clone size in some rows; elsewhere it reads once, few, many or a size class.

D: TRBD1
J: TRBJ2-2
V: TRBV6-5
size: few
CDR3: CASSNPGQYTGELFF
DNA: TGTGCCAGCAGTAACCCGGGACAGTACACCGGGGAGCTGTTTTTT

D: TRBD2
J: TRBJ2-3
V: TRBV10-3
size: few
CDR3: CAISESASGSETQYF
DNA: TGTGCCATCAGTGAGTCAGCTAGCGGGAGTGAAACGCAGTATTTT

D: .
J: TRBJ2-2
V: TRBV6-1
size: .
CDR3: CASTLNTGELFF
DNA: TGTGCCAGCACACTTAACACCGGGGAGCTGTTTTTT

D: TRBD2
J: TRBJ2-7
V: TRBV6-5
size: many
CDR3: CATSGRTYEQYF
DNA: TGTGCCACCAGCGGGAGGACCTACGAGCAGTACTTC

D: .
J: TRBJ1-3
V: TRBV10-3
size: many
CDR3: CAISEGPASGNTIYF
DNA: TGTGCCATCAGTGAGGGACCGGCCTCTGGAAACACCATATATTTT

D: .
J: TRBJ1-1
V: TRBV29-1
size: many
CDR3: CSGDSDEAFF
DNA: TGCAGCGGCGACAGCGATGAAGCTTTCTTT

D: .
J: TRBJ2-3
V: TRBV5-1
size: .
CDR3: CASSLESQGDTQYF
DNA: TGCGCCAGCAGCTTGGAATCCCAGGGGGATACGCAGTATTTT

D: .
J: TRBJ1-5
V: TRBV20-1
size: .
CDR3: CSASSFGFKGNQPQHF
DNA: TGCAGTGCTAGTTCCTTCGGGTTTAAGGGCAATCAGCCCCAGCATTTT

D: TRBD2
J: TRBJ2-2
V: TRBV6-5
size: few
CDR3: CASSYFAGGTGELFF
DNA: TGTGCCAGCAGTTACTTCGCGGGAGGCACCGGGGAGCTGTTTTTT

D: .
J: TRBJ2-4
V: TRBV12-3/TRBV12-4
size: few
CDR3: CASSPTDF
DNA: TGTGCCAGCAGCCCTACTGACTTC

D: .
J: TRBJ1-4
V: TRBV5-1
size: .
CDR3: CASSRTAAGSGEKLFF
DNA: TGCGCCAGCAGCCGAACCGCGGCGGGTTCTGGAGAAAAACTGTTTTTT

D: TRBD2
J: TRBJ2-3
V: TRBV7-2
size: .
CDR3: CASSPGLVVRSTDTQYF
DNA: TGTGCCAGCAGCCCAGGACTAGTTGTGAGGAGCACAGATACGCAGTATTTT

D: .
J: TRBJ2-1
V: TRBV25-1
size: few
CDR3: CASEFHEQFF
DNA: TGTGCCAGCGAATTCCATGAGCAGTTCTTC

D: .
J: TRBJ2-7
V: TRBV20-1
size: few
CDR3: CSARIPQLGNEQYF
DNA: TGCAGTGCTAGAATACCCCAGCTGGGGAACGAGCAGTACTTC

D: .
J: TRBJ2-5
V: TRBV10-3
size: few
CDR3: CAISDSLRVGETQYF
DNA: TGTGCCATCAGTGATAGCTTACGAGTGGGAGAGACCCAGTACTTC

D: .
J: TRBJ1-1
V: TRBV3-1
size: .
CDR3: CASSQERGRLGWENTEAFF
DNA: TGTGCCAGCAGCCAAGAAAGGGGACGGTTAGGCTGGGAGAACACTGAAGCTTTCTTT

D: .
J: TRBJ2-1
V: TRBV5-1
size: many
CDR3: CASSLVAGPYNEQFF
DNA: TGCGCCAGCAGCTTGGTGGCGGGACCCTACAATGAGCAGTTCTTC

D: .
J: TRBJ2-7
V: TRBV14
size: .
CDR3: CASSQAVQYEQYF
DNA: TGTGCCAGCAGCCAAGCGGTCCAGTACGAGCAGTACTTC

D: TRBD2
J: TRBJ2-1
V: TRBV12-3/TRBV12-4
size: few
CDR3: CASSLLAGGVDEQFF
DNA: TGTGCCAGCAGTCTCCTAGCGGGAGGGGTGGATGAGCAGTTCTTC

D: .
J: TRBJ1-1
V: TRBV20-1
size: few
CDR3: CSARSTGDGRAFF
DNA: TGCAGTGCTAGGTCGACCGGGGATGGTAGAGCTTTCTTT

D: TRBD1
J: TRBJ2-7
V: TRBV29-1
size: few
CDR3: CSVLGQGRYEQYF
DNA: TGCAGCGTTCTGGGACAGGGCCGATACGAGCAGTACTTC

D: .
J: TRBJ2-5
V: TRBV7-2
size: .
CDR3: CASSLVPVETQYF
DNA: TGTGCCAGCAGCTTAGTACCAGTAGAGACCCAGTACTTC

D: TRBD2
J: TRBJ2-3
V: TRBV20-1
size: .
CDR3: CSARLAGGTPIAQYF
DNA: TGCAGTGCTAGGTTAGCGGGGGGAACCCCGATCGCGCAGTATTTT

D: TRBD2
J: TRBJ2-3
V: TRBV20-1
size: many
CDR3: CSARDRAGLGTDTQYF
DNA: TGCAGTGCTAGAGATCGGGCGGGACTAGGCACAGATACGCAGTATTTT

D: .
J: TRBJ1-2
V: TRBV2
size: .
CDR3: CASSEVGDYGYTF
DNA: TGTGCCAGCAGTGAAGTCGGAGACTATGGCTACACCTTC

D: .
J: TRBJ1-6
V: TRBV18
size: .
CDR3: CASSPWTKNSPLHF
DNA: TGTGCCAGCTCACCTTGGACAAAGAATTCACCCCTCCACTTT

D: TRBD1
J: TRBJ2-3
V: TRBV6-1
size: many
CDR3: CASSSLRTGGSDTQYF
DNA: TGTGCCAGCAGCAGCCTTCGGACAGGGGGTTCAGATACGCAGTATTTT

D: .
J: TRBJ2-7
V: TRBV20-1
size: .
CDR3: CSAKSSEQYF
DNA: TGCAGTGCTAAGAGTAGCGAGCAGTACTTC

D: TRBD2
J: TRBJ2-1
V: TRBV6-5
size: few
CDR3: CASSYWTSGSSYNEQFF
DNA: TGTGCCAGCAGTTACTGGACTAGCGGGAGCTCCTACAATGAGCAGTTCTTC

D: .
J: TRBJ1-4
V: TRBV20-1
size: few
CDR3: CSARDLETANEKLFF
DNA: TGCAGTGCTAGAGATTTGGAAACAGCTAATGAAAAACTGTTTTTT

D: .
J: TRBJ2-1
V: TRBV6-2/TRBV6-3
size: .
CDR3: CASSSPWEEQFF
DNA: TGTGCCAGCAGCTCCCCCTGGGAAGAGCAGTTCTTC

D: .
J: TRBJ2-7
V: TRBV20-1
size: .
CDR3: CSARGNSLETYEQYF
DNA: TGCAGTGCTAGAGGAAACAGCCTTGAAACCTACGAGCAGTACTTC

D: TRBD2
J: TRBJ2-5
V: TRBV9
size: once
CDR3: CASSVDAREKSETQYF
DNA: TGTGCCAGCAGCGTAGACGCGCGGGAGAAGTCTGAGACCCAGTACTTC

D: TRBD1
J: TRBJ2-2
V: TRBV29-1
size: .
CDR3: CSALPPTGPNTGELFF
DNA: TGCAGCGCCCTGCCCCCGACAGGGCCGAACACCGGGGAGCTGTTTTTT

D: .
J: TRBJ2-3
V: TRBV20-1
size: .
CDR3: CSASGLSRTDKQYF
DNA: TGCAGTGCTAGCGGACTTAGCCGTACAGATAAGCAGTATTTT

D: TRBD1
J: TRBJ1-2
V: TRBV2
size: .
CDR3: CASSKDRLYGYTF
DNA: TGTGCCAGCAGTAAGGACAGGCTCTATGGCTACACCTTC

D: .
J: TRBJ2-5
V: TRBV5-1
size: .
CDR3: CASSYHLTSGEETQYF
DNA: TGCGCCAGCAGCTACCACCTTACCTCAGGGGAAGAGACCCAGTACTTC

D: TRBD2
J: TRBJ2-5
V: TRBV27
size: .
CDR3: CASKPRPAGVQTQYF
DNA: TGTGCCAGCAAACCCCGCCCCGCGGGGGTACAGACCCAGTACTTC

D: .
J: TRBJ2-5
V: TRBV7-8
size: .
CDR3: CASSLAGTGHGTQYF
DNA: TGTGCCAGCAGCTTAGCCGGGACTGGTCATGGGACCCAGTACTTC

D: .
J: TRBJ1-5
V: TRBV12-5
size: .
CDR3: CASGQVRGNQPQHF
DNA: TGTGCTAGTGGTCAGGTGAGGGGCAATCAGCCCCAGCATTTT

D: .
J: TRBJ2-7
V: TRBV12-3/TRBV12-4
size: .
CDR3: CASSFVPGEQYF
DNA: TGTGCCAGCAGTTTCGTGCCCGGAGAGCAGTACTTC

D: .
J: TRBJ2-5
V: TRBV9
size: .
CDR3: CASSVDGLGETQYF
DNA: TGTGCCAGCAGCGTAGATGGCCTCGGGGAGACCCAGTACTTC

D: .
J: TRBJ2-3
V: TRBV18
size: once
CDR3: CASSQGGQIYTDTQYF
DNA: TGTGCCAGCTCACAGGGAGGACAGATATACACAGATACGCAGTATTTT

D: .
J: TRBJ2-3
V: TRBV29-1
size: .
CDR3: CSVDSRTDTQYF
DNA: TGCAGCGTTGACAGTCGCACAGATACGCAGTATTTT

D: .
J: TRBJ1-2
V: TRBV2
size: .
CDR3: CASSVTDYGYTF
DNA: TGTGCCAGCAGTGTAACAGACTATGGCTACACCTTC

D: TRBD2
J: TRBJ2-2
V: TRBV6-1
size: .
CDR3: CASKQRGVTGELFF
DNA: TGTGCCAGCAAACAACGGGGGGTCACCGGGGAGCTGTTTTTT

D: .
J: TRBJ1-1
V: TRBV29-1
size: few
CDR3: CSVRRQGGNTEAFF
DNA: TGCAGCGTGCGCCGTCAAGGAGGGAACACTGAAGCTTTCTTT

D: .
J: TRBJ2-1
V: TRBV20-1
size: .
CDR3: CSASSGTNYNEQFF
DNA: TGCAGTGCTTCCTCCGGGACAAATTACAATGAGCAGTTCTTC

D: .
J: TRBJ2-7
V: TRBV6-2/TRBV6-3
size: few
CDR3: CASGPRDDGEQYF
DNA: TGTGCCAGCGGCCCCCGGGACGACGGCGAGCAGTACTTC

D: .
J: TRBJ1-5
V: TRBV15
size: few
CDR3: CATSMRNQPQHF
DNA: TGTGCCACCAGCATGCGCAATCAGCCCCAGCATTTT

D: .
J: TRBJ1-6
V: TRBV4-3
size: .
CDR3: CASSQDWGDSPLHF
DNA: TGCGCCAGCAGCCAAGATTGGGGGGATTCACCCCTCCACTTT